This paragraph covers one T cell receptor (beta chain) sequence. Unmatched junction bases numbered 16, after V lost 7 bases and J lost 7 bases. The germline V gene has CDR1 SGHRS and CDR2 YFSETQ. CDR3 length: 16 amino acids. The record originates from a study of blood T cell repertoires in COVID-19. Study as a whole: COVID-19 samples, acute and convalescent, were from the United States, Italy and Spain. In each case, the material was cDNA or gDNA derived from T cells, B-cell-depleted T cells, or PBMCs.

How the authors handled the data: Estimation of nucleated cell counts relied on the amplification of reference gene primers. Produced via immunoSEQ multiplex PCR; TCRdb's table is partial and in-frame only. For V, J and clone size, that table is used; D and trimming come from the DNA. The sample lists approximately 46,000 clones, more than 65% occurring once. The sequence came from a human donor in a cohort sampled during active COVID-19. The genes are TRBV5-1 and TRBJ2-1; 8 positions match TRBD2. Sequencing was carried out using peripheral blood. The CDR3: CASSDLLTGGGNEQFF. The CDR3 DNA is TGCGCCAGCTCCGACCTCCTGACGGGAGGGGGTAATGAGCAGTTCTTC.